Described below is a single T cell receptor (beta chain) sequence and its context. As yet, its antigen is unknown. These data are taken from a study of cytomegalovirus exposure and HLA in healthy donors. Study conclusions and caveats: Later findings reportedly placed an Asian-associated ancestry cluster below the roughly 730-donor mean for N-insertions. TCR sequences were mostly rare, though some public TCRs occurred in many donors. Later analysis demonstrated an association between a missense DCLRE1C variant and TCR beta V- and J-gene trimming. According to an earlier analysis, most TCR beta V segments yielded productive rearrangements about 87% or about 30% of the time.

The CDR3 contains 15 residues. V lost 5 bases and J lost 0, with 12 bases in between. Germline-derived CDR1 and CDR2 are SGHTA and FQGNSA. Amplification used 60 Vbeta primers and 13 Jbeta primers. Sequencing was performed with immunoSEQ multiplex PCR; in TCRdb, only in-frame clones are kept and a portion is missing. The table has around 110,000 clones, roughly four fifths seen once. Sequencing was carried out using PBMCs. The sequence came from a woman aged 18 to 35 in good health and CMV-seronegative. The chain links TRBV7-2 to TRBJ2-3, with D perhaps matching TRBD2 (6 bases). CDR3: CASSPRGYSTDTQYF. CDR3 nucleotide sequence: TGTGCCAGCAGCCCTCGGGGGTATAGCACAGATACGCAGTATTTT.